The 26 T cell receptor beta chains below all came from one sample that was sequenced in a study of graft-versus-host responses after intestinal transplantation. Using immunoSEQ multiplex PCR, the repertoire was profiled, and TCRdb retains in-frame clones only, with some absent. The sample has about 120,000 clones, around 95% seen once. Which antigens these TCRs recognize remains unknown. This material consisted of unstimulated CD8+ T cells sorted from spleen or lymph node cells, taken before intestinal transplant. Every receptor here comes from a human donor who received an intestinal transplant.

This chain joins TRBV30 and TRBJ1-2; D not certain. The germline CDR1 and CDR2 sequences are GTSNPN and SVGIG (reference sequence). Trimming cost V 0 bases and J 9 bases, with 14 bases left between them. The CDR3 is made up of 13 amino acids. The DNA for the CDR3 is TGTGCCTGGAGTGTACCCCTCCCCACGAGCTACACCTTC. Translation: CAWSVPLPTSYTF.

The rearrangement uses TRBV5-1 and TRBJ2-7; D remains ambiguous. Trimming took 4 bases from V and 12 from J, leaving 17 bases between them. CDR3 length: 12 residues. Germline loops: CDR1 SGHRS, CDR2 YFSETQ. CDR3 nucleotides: TGCGCCAGCAGCCCCGTTAGACCTTTTCTGTACTTC. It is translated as CASSPVRPFLYF.

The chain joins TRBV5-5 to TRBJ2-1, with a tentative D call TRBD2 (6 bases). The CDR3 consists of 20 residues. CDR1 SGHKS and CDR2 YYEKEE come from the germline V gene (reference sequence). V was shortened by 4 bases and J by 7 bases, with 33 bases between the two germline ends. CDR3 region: CASSPNPHSSGWVIQNEQFF. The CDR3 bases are TGTGCCAGCAGCCCAAACCCGCACTCGAGCGGGTGGGTGATTCAGAATGAGCAGTTCTTC.

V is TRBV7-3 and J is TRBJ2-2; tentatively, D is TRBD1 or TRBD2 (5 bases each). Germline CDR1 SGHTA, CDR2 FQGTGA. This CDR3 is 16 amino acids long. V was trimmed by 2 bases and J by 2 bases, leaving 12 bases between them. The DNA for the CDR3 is TGTGCCAGCAGCTTACGGGAAGGGGAAAACACCGGGGAGCTGTTTTTT. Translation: CASSLREGENTGELFF.

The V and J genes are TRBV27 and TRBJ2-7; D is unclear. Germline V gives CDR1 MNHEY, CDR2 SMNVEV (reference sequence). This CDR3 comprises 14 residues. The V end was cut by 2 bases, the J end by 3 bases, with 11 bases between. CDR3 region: CASSLGPGGYEQYF. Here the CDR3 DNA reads TGTGCCAGCAGTTTAGGCCCTGGCGGCTACGAGCAGTACTTC.

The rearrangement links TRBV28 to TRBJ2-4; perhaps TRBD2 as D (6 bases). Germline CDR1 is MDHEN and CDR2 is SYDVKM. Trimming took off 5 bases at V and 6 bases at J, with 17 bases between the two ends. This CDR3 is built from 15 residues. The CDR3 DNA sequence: TGTGCCAGCAGTCCACACTTAAGGGGAGGAAACATTCAGTACTTC. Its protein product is CASSPHLRGGNIQYF.

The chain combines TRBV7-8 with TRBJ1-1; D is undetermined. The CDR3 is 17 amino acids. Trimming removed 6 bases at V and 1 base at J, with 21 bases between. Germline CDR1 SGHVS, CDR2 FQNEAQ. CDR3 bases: TGTGCCAGCAGGGAGAGGAGGGAGGGATCGAGGAACACTGAAGCTTTCTTT. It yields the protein CASRERREGSRNTEAFF.

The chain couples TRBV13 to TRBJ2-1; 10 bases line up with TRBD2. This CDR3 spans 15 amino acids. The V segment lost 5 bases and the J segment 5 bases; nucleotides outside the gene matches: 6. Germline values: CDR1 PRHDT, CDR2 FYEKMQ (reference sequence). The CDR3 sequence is CASSVLAGLNNEQFF. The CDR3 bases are TGTGCCAGCAGCGTACTAGCGGGACTTAACAATGAGCAGTTCTTC.

CDR3 sequence (DNA): TGTGCCAGCAGTCACCAGGGGGTCCAAGAGACCCAGTACTTC. Translated, it gives CASSHQGVQETQYF. This chain uses TRBV7-9 with TRBJ2-5; 7 bases map to TRBD1. The germline CDR1 and CDR2 sequences are SEHNR and FQNEAQ (reference sequence). The CDR3 runs 14 residues. The V and J ends lost 6 bases and 1 base, in that order; junction bases with no gene match: 5.

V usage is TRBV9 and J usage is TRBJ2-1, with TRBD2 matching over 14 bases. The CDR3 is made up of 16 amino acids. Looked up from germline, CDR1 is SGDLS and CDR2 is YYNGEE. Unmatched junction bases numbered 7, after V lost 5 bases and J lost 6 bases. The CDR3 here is CASSGTSGSISNEQFF. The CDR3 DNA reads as TGTGCCAGCAGTGGGACTAGCGGGAGTATAAGCAATGAGCAGTTCTTC.

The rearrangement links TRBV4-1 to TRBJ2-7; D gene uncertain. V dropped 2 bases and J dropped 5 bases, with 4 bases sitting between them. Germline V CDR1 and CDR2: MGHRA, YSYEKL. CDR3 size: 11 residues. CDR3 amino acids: CASSQLNEQYF. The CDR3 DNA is TGCGCCAGCAGCCAACTTAACGAGCAGTACTTC.

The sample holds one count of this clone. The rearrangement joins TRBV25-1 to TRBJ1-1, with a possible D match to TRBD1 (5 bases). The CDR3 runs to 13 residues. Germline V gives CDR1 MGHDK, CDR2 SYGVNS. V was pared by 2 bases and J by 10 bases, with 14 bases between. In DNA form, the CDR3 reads TGTGCCAGCAGTGAAGATTGGACAAGGCGAGCTTTCTTT. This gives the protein CASSEDWTRRAFF.

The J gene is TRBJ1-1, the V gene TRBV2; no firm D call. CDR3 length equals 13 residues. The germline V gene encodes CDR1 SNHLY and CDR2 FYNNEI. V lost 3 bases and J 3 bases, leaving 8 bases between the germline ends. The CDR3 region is CASSDQSDTEAFF. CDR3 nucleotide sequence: TGTGCCAGCAGTGATCAGAGTGACACTGAAGCTTTCTTT.

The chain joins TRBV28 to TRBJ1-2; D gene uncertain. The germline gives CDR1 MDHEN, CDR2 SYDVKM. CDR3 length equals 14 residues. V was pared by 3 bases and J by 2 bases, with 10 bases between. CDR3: CASSFIPGNYGYTF. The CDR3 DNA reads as TGTGCCAGCAGTTTTATTCCGGGCAACTATGGCTACACCTTC.

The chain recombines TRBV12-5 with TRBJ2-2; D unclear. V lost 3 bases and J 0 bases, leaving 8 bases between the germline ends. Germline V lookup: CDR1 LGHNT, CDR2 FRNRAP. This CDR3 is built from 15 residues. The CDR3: CASGFPPANTGELFF. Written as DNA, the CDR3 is TGTGCTAGTGGTTTCCCACCAGCGAACACCGGGGAGCTGTTTTTT.

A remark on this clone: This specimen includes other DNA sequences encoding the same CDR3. CDR3 nucleotides: TGTGCCAGCAGCTTGGGACTAGCGGGAGTTGAGCAGTACTTC. Protein sequence: CASSLGLAGVEQYF. V and J are TRBV11-2 and TRBJ2-7; 14 bases agree with TRBD2. The trim removed 3 bases at V and 7 bases at J, leaving 2 bases unmatched. The CDR3 is 14 residues long. Germline V gene data show CDR1 as SGHAT and CDR2 as FQNNGV.

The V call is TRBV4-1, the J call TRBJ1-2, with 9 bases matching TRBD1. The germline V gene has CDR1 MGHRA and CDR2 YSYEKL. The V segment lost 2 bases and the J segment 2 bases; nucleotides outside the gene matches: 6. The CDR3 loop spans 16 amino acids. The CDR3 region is CASSQPTGQGNYGYTF. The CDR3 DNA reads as TGCGCCAGCAGCCAACCGACGGGACAGGGCAACTATGGCTACACCTTC.

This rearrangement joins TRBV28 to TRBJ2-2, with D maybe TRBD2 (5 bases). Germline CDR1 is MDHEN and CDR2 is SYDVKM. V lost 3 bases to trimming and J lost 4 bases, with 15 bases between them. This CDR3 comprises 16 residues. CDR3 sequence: CASSFRSGKITGELFF. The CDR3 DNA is TGTGCCAGCAGTTTCCGTTCGGGGAAGATCACCGGGGAGCTGTTTTTT.

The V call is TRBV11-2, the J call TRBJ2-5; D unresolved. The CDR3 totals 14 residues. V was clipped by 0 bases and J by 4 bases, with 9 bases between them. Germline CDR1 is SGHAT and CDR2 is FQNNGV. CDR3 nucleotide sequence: TGTGCCAGCAGCTTAGAATATGGGTTAGAGACCCAGTACTTC. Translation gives CASSLEYGLETQYF.

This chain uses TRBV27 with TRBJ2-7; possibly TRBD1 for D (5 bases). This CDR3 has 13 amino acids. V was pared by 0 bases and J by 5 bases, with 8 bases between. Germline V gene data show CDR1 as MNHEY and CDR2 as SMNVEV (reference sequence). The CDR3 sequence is CASSLSRGNEQYF. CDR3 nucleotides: TGTGCCAGCAGTTTATCAAGGGGAAACGAGCAGTACTTC.

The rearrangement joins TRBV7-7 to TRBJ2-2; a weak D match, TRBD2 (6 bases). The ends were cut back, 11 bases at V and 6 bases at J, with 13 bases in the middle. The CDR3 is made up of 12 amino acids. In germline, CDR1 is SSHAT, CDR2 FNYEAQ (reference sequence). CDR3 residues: CALEEGPGELFF. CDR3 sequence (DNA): TGTGCCCTCGAGGAGGGCCCCGGGGAGCTGTTTTTT. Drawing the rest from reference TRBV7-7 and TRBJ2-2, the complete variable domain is GAGVSQSPRYKVTKRGQDVTLRCDPISSHATLYWYQQALGQGPEFLTYFNYEAQPDKSGLPSDRFSAERPEGSISTLTIQRTEQRDSAMYRCALEEGPGELFFGEGSRLTVL.

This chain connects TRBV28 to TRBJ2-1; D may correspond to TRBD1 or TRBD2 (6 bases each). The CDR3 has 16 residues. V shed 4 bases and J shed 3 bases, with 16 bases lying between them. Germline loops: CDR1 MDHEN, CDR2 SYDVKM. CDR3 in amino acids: CASSSPGDSHYNEQFF. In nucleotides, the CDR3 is TGTGCCAGCAGTTCCCCAGGGGACTCTCACTACAATGAGCAGTTCTTC. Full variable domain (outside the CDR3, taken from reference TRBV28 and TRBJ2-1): DVKVTQSSRYLVKRTGEKVFLECVQDMDHENMFWYRQDPGLGLRLIYFSYDVKMKEKGDIPEGYSVSREKKERFSLILESASTNQTSMYLCASSSPGDSHYNEQFFGPGTRLTVL.

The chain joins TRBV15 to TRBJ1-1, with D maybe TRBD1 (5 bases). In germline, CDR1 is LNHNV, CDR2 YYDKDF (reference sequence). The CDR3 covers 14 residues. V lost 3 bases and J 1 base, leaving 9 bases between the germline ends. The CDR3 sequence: CATSSQDRNTEAFF. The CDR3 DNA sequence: TGTGCCACCAGCAGTCAAGACAGGAACACTGAAGCTTTCTTT.

The chain's CDR3 is CSVEARVGNEKLFF. The DNA of the CDR3 is TGCAGCGTTGAAGCCCGGGTTGGGAATGAAAAACTGTTTTTT. The J gene is TRBJ1-4, the V gene TRBV29-1; D remains unclear. Germline V lookup: CDR1 SQVTM, CDR2 ANQGSEA. The V and J ends lost 1 base and 5 bases respectively, with 11 bases between them. The CDR3 has 14 residues.

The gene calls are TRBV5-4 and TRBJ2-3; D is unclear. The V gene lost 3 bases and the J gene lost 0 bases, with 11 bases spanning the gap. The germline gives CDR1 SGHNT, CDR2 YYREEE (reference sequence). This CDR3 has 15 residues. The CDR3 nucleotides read TGTGCCAGCAGCTATAAGGGCCCAAGCACAGATACGCAGTATTTT. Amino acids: CASSYKGPSTDTQYF.

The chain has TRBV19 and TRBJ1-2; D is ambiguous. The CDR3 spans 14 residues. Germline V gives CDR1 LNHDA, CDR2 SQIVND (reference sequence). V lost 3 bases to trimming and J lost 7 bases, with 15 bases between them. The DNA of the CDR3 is TGTGCCAGTAGTATCCCCGCGACTAATCGTGGCTACACCTTC. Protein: CASSIPATNRGYTF.